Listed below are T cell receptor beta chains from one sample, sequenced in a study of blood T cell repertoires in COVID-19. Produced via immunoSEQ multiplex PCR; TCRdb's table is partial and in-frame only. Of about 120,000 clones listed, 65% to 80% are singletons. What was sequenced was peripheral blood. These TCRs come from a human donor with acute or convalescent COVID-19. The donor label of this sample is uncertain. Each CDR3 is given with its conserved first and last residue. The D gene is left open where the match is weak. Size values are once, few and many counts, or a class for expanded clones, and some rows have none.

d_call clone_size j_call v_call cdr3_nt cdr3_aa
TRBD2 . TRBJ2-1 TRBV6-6 TGTGCCAGCGCCAACGGGGGGGGGCTCGAGCAGTTCTTC CASANGGGLEQFF
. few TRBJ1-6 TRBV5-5 TGTGCCAGCAGCTTGGGACTTCCCAATTCACCCCTCCACTTT CASSLGLPNSPLHF
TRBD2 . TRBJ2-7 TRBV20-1 TGCAGTGCTAGTAACGAGCGGGGGTTACACGAGCAGTACTTC CSASNERGLHEQYF
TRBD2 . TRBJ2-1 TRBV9 TGTGCCAGCAGCCGGACTAGCGATAGCTCCTACAATGAGCAGTTCTTC CASSRTSDSSYNEQFF
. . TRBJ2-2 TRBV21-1 TGTGCCAGCACCCGGACAGGGTGGGGGACTGCGAACACCGGGGAGCTGTTTTTT CASTRTGWGTANTGELFF
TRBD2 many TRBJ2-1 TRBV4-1 TGCGCCAGCAGCCAAGACGTAGCGGGGGCCTACAATGAGCAGTTCTTC CASSQDVAGAYNEQFF
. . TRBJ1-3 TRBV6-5 TGTGCCAGCAGTTACTCTCGTCCTCCTGGAAACACCATATATTTT CASSYSRPPGNTIYF
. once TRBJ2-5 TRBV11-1 TGTGCCAGCAGCTTGGAAGGTCGACTCCAAGAGACCCAGTACTTC CASSLEGRLQETQYF
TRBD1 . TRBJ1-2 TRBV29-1 TGCAGCGTGGCTGGACAGGGGGCGAGTGGCTACACCTTC CSVAGQGASGYTF
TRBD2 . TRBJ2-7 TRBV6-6 TGTGCCAGCAGTCCCCCGGGGGGGGGTAAGTACGAGCAGTACTTC CASSPPGGGKYEQYF
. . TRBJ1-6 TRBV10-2 TGCGCCAGCACGGGACAACTTAATTCACCCCTCCACTTT CASTGQLNSPLHF
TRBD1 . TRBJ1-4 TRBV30 TGTGCCTGGAGTAAGGCCCGAGTATGGCCTAGGGGACAGGGAACTAATGAAAAACTGTTTTTT CAWSKARVWPRGQGTNEKLFF
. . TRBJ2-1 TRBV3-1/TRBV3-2 TGTGCCAGCAGCCAAGATTTTAACAATGAGCAGTTCTTC CASSQDFNNEQFF
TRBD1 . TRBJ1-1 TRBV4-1 TGCGCCAGCGGCACAGGGGTGCTCACTGAAGCTTTCTTT CASGTGVLTEAFF
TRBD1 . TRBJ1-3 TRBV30 TGTGCCTGGAGCCGCTTGTTCGGGACAGGGAGGGCTGGAAACACCATATATTTT CAWSRLFGTGRAGNTIYF
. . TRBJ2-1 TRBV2 TGTGCCAGCAGTGAAAACGGGTACAATGAGCAGTTCTTC CASSENGYNEQFF
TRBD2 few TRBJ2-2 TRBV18 TGTGCCAGCTCACTTGTCGGACTAGCGGTGAACACCGGGGAGCTGTTTTTT CASSLVGLAVNTGELFF
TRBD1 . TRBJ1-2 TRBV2 TGTGCCAGCAGTGAAGGGACAGGGTATGGCTACACCTTC CASSEGTGYGYTF
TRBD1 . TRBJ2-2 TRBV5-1 TGCGCCAGCAGATCTGGACAGGGTTCATCCACCGGGGAGCTGTTTTTT CASRSGQGSSTGELFF
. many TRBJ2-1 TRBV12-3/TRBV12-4 TGTGCCAGTCACAGAGGGGGCAATGAGCAGTTCTTC CASHRGGNEQFF
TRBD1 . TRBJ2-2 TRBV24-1 TGTGCCACCAGTGGTTTATCCGGACAGGGTTTTTCGTTGGAGACCGGGGAGCTGTTTTTT CATSGLSGQGFSLETGELFF
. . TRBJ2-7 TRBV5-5 TGTGCCAGCAGCGTCGGACAGTGGACCTACGAGCAGTACTTC CASSVGQWTYEQYF
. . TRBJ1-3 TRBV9 TGTGCCAGCAGCGCCGGACAGAGCTCTGGAAACACCATATATTTT CASSAGQSSGNTIYF
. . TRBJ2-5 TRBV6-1 TGTGCCAGCAGTGAATGGGCCCAAGAGACCCAGTACTTC CASSEWAQETQYF
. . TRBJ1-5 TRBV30 TGTGCCTGGAGTGTACGGGGGGATCAGCCCCAGCATTTT CAWSVRGDQPQHF
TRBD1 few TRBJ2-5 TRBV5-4 TGTGCCAGCAGCAGTCGGGACAGGTCGGAGACCCAGTACTTC CASSSRDRSETQYF
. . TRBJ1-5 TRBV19 TGTGCCAGTAGTCCTTGGACAGACGGGGGCAATCAGCCCCAGCATTTT CASSPWTDGGNQPQHF
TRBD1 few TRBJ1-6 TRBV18 TGTGCCTCACAGCGACAGGGGGATTCACCCCTCCACTTT CASQRQGDSPLHF
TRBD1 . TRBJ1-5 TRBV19 TGTGCCAGTATGGGACAGGTTCAATGGCAGCCCCAGCATTTT CASMGQVQWQPQHF
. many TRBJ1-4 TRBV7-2 TGTGCCAGCAGCACAAGGACAGCCTCAACTAATGAAAAACTGTTTTTT CASSTRTASTNEKLFF
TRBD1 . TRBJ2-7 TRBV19 TGTGCCAGTAGTATAGGGGACAGGTTTGCCTACGAGCAGTACTTC CASSIGDRFAYEQYF
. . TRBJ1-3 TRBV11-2 TGTGCCAGCAGCCTTCAGGGTTGGAACACCATATATTTT CASSLQGWNTIYF
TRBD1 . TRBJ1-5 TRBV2 TGTGCCAGCAGTAGACAGGGGGGCGATCAGCCCCAGCATTTT CASSRQGGDQPQHF